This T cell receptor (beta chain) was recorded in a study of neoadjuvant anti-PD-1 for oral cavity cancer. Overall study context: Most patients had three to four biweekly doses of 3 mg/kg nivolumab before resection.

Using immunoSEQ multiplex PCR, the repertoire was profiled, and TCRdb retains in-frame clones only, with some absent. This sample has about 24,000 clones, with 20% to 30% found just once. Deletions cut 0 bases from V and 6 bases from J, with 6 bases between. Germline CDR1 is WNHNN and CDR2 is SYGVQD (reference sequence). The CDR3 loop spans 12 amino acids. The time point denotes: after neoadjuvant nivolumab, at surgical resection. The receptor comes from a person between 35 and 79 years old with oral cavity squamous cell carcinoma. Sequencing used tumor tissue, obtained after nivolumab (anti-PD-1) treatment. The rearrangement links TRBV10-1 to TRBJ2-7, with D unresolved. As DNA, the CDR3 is TGCGCCAGCAGTGAGTCAGGGCGCGAGCAGTACTTC. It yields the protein CASSESGREQYF.